The clone carrying this T cell receptor (beta chain) was counted only a few times. Being one base from a much bigger clone, this may be a read error. The authors ran a second PCR of about 6 to 12 cycles using a sample-barcoded 5' primer and a J-beta primer mix. TCRdb re-called the 5' RACE reads with MiXCR, one entry per CDR3 protein. Found here are 550,000 to 750,000 distinct CDR3 sequences, 20% to 25% of them singletons; the top ten hold around 3.4%. The data are from a study of blood T cells in healthy people across ages. Study background: Researchers report that template switching captured about one barcoded beta molecule per two T cells.

The CDR3 spans 14 residues. V was pared by 6 bases and J by 12 bases, with 14 bases of the junction left unmatched. The germline CDR1 and CDR2 sequences are MDHEN and SYDVKM. The chain recombines TRBV28 with TRBJ2-1; TRBD2 matches at 7 bases. Sequencing was carried out using blood. The receptor was derived from a man between 65 and 79 years old in good health. CDR3 residues: CASSPLTRGGGQFF. The CDR3, as DNA: TGTGCCAGCAGCCCCCTCACTAGAGGCGGGGGGCAGTTCTTC.